The rows below give T cell receptor beta chains drawn from one sample of a study of cytomegalovirus exposure and HLA in healthy donors. Repertoires were generated with immunoSEQ multiplex PCR, while TCRdb's copy carries only in-frame clones and drops some. The data hold 130,000 or so clones, with 74% observed a single time. Source material: PBMCs. These TCRs come from a man in his forties or fifties in good health and CMV-seropositive. CDR3s include the opening cysteine and the closing phenylalanine or tryptophan. D genes are given only for firm matches. Clone size is stated in some rows and not others, as once, few, many or a class when expanded.

abundance,d_gene,j_gene,v_gene,CDR3nt,CDR3aa
.,.,TRBJ1-1,TRBV2,TGTGCCAGCGTGGAGTTTTACACTGAAGCTTTCTTT,CASVEFYTEAFF
.,.,TRBJ1-1,TRBV18,TGTGCCAGCTCTCCCCGAGGAATAAACACTGAAGCTTTCTTT,CASSPRGINTEAFF
.,.,TRBJ2-3,TRBV29-1,TGCAGCGTTGTACTATACACAGATACGCAGTATTTT,CSVVLYTDTQYF
.,TRBD2,TRBJ2-3,TRBV10-3,TGTGCCATCAGCCAAAACGGACTAGCGGGGAACACAGATACGCAGTATTTT,CAISQNGLAGNTDTQYF
.,TRBD1,TRBJ1-1,TRBV5-1,TGCGCCAGCAGCTGGGACAGGGTGAGGGGCACTGAAGCTTTCTTT,CASSWDRVRGTEAFF
.,TRBD1,TRBJ2-6,TRBV5-6,TGTGCCAGCAAGAACCGGGACAGGGACCTCTCTGGGGCCAACGTCCTGACTTTC,CASKNRDRDLSGANVLTF
.,.,TRBJ1-3,TRBV27,TGTGCCAGCATGCCTGGAGCTGGAAACACCATATATTTT,CASMPGAGNTIYF
.,TRBD1,TRBJ1-1,TRBV18,TGTGCCAGCTCACCACTACAGGGGGCTGAAACTGAAGCTTTCTTT,CASSPLQGAETEAFF
.,TRBD1,TRBJ1-4,TRBV29-1,TGCAGCGTTCGACAGGGAAGTGAAAAACTGTTTTTT,CSVRQGSEKLFF
.,.,TRBJ1-4,TRBV15,TGTGCCACCAGCAGAGAGATTGGTAGCCGAAATGAAAAACTGTTTTTT,CATSREIGSRNEKLFF
.,TRBD2,TRBJ2-3,TRBV5-1,TGCGCCAGCAGCTTGGTAGCGGGAGGGCTAGATACGCAGTATTTT,CASSLVAGGLDTQYF
.,.,TRBJ1-3,TRBV19,TGTGCCAGTAGTACTACTTTCTCTGGAAACACCATATATTTT,CASSTTFSGNTIYF
.,.,TRBJ1-1,TRBV5-1,TGCGCCAGCAGCTTGGAGACTCTGAGACTGAACACTGAAGCTTTCTTT,CASSLETLRLNTEAFF
.,.,TRBJ2-1,TRBV5-4,TGTGCCAGCAGCTTAGGAGGGGGGGCCCGTAATGAGCAGTTCTTC,CASSLGGGARNEQFF
.,.,TRBJ1-1,TRBV5-4,TGTGCCAGCAGCTCCGAGGGCACCGTCACTGAAGCTTTCTTT,CASSSEGTVTEAFF
.,TRBD2,TRBJ2-1,TRBV7-9,TGTTCCAGCAGCTTAGAGCGGGGGAGCTCCTACAATGAGCAGTTCTTC,CSSSLERGSSYNEQFF
once,TRBD1,TRBJ1-2,TRBV18,TGTGCCAGCTCACCAGTCACGCAGACAGGGTACTATGGCTACACCTTC,CASSPVTQTGYYGYTF
once,.,TRBJ1-5,TRBV5-6,TGTGCCAGCAGCTCTTGGAGAAGCAATCAGCCCCAGCATTTT,CASSSWRSNQPQHF
.,.,TRBJ1-5,TRBV19,TGTGCCAGTAGTTGGCCAGGGGATCAGCCCCAGCATTTT,CASSWPGDQPQHF
.,.,TRBJ2-2,TRBV5-1,TGCGCCAGCAGCCGGGAGAACACCGGGGAGCTGTTTTTT,CASSRENTGELFF
few,.,TRBJ1-5,TRBV5-5,TGTGCCAGCAGCTTGTGGGCAGATAGCAATCAGCCCCAGCATTTT,CASSLWADSNQPQHF
.,.,TRBJ1-1,TRBV5-1,TGCGCCAGCAGCTTCGGCGGCAGCCTGAACACTGAAGCTTTCTTT,CASSFGGSLNTEAFF
.,.,TRBJ2-2,TRBV10-1,TGCGCCAGCAGTGCAGACACCGGGGAGCTGTTTTTT,CASSADTGELFF
.,.,TRBJ1-2,TRBV29-1,TGCAGCGTGGACAGTTATGGCTACACCTTC,CSVDSYGYTF
.,TRBD2,TRBJ2-7,TRBV2,TGTGCCAGCAGTGAAACGGGACTAGCGGGGCTCTACGAGCAGTACTTC,CASSETGLAGLYEQYF
.,.,TRBJ1-2,TRBV9,TGTGCCAGCAGCGTAGCTACGAACTATGGCTACACCTTC,CASSVATNYGYTF
.,TRBD1,TRBJ2-1,TRBV18,TGTGCCAGCTCACGACAGGGAGCCCTCAATGAGCAGTTCTTC,CASSRQGALNEQFF
.,TRBD1,TRBJ1-4,TRBV27,TGTGCCAGCAGGGACAGGGCAACTAATGAAAAACTGTTTTTT,CASRDRATNEKLFF
.,.,TRBJ2-7,TRBV27,TGTGCCAGCAGTTTATCGGGCCTGTCCTACGAGCAGTACTTC,CASSLSGLSYEQYF
.,TRBD2,TRBJ2-3,TRBV27,TGTGCCAGCAGTCCCCGACGGCTAGCGGGAGGGCTAGTAGGCACAGATACGCAGTATTTT,CASSPRRLAGGLVGTDTQYF
.,TRBD1,TRBJ2-7,TRBV28,TGTGCCAGCAGTTATGGGGGACAGGGGGCCTACGAGCAGTACTTC,CASSYGGQGAYEQYF
.,TRBD1,TRBJ1-5,TRBV30,TGTGCCTGGAGTGGGGCAGGGGGGATTAGCAATCAGCCCCAGCATTTT,CAWSGAGGISNQPQHF
.,TRBD1,TRBJ1-5,TRBV2,TGTGCCAGCAGTGACCAGGGGGGTAATCAGCCCCAGCATTTT,CASSDQGGNQPQHF
.,.,TRBJ2-3,TRBV28,TGTGCCAGCAGTTTTGCAGTAATAAATACGCAGTATTTT,CASSFAVINTQYF
.,TRBD1,TRBJ2-1,TRBV9,TGTGCCAGCAGCGTAGAGGGGACAGTGTACAATGAGCAGTTCTTC,CASSVEGTVYNEQFF
.,.,TRBJ1-2,TRBV7-9,TGTGCCAGCAGCCGGGACACCTCCAGGGGCCTTGGCTACACCTTC,CASSRDTSRGLGYTF
many,.,TRBJ1-5,TRBV19,TGTGCCAGTAGTTGGGCAGGGGGCAATCAGCCCCAGCATTTT,CASSWAGGNQPQHF
few,TRBD1,TRBJ1-2,TRBV19,TGTGCCAGTAATTGGAGGGGACAGGGTGGTGGCTACACCTTC,CASNWRGQGGGYTF
.,.,TRBJ2-3,TRBV11-2,TGTGCCAGCAGCTTAAGGAGCGGTAAAGGGGATACGCAGTATTTT,CASSLRSGKGDTQYF
.,.,TRBJ2-2,TRBV11-1,TGTGCCAGCATTGGGGGGGCCACCGGGGAGCTGTTTTTT,CASIGGATGELFF
.,TRBD2,TRBJ2-5,TRBV7-2,TGTGCCAGCAGCTTAGTAGCGGGAACAGAGACCCAGTACTTC,CASSLVAGTETQYF
.,TRBD2,TRBJ2-7,TRBV5-1,TGCGCCAGCAGCTGGGGACTAGCGGGGGGCACCTACGAGCAGTACTTC,CASSWGLAGGTYEQYF
.,TRBD2,TRBJ2-3,TRBV2,TGTGCCAGCAGTTTACTAGCGGGAAACACAGATACGCAGTATTTT,CASSLLAGNTDTQYF
few,TRBD1,TRBJ2-3,TRBV6-5,TGTGCCAGCAAGGGCGACAGGGGGGACGCAGATACGCAGTATTTT,CASKGDRGDADTQYF
few,.,TRBJ1-6,TRBV14,TGTGCCAGCAGCCAAGATGGAGGCACGAATTCACCCCTCCACTTT,CASSQDGGTNSPLHF
.,.,TRBJ1-1,TRBV27,TGTGCCAGCAGTTTAAAACAGGGTGGCACTGAAGCTTTCTTT,CASSLKQGGTEAFF
.,.,TRBJ1-1,TRBV10-3,TGTGCCATCAGTGCCCGCGAGGTGGACACTGAAGCTTTCTTT,CAISAREVDTEAFF
.,TRBD2,TRBJ2-1,TRBV7-6,TGTGCCAGCAGCTTAGAAGCCGTAGCGGGAGGGCGCCTAGCCTACAATGAGCAGTTCTTC,CASSLEAVAGGRLAYNEQFF
.,.,TRBJ2-1,TRBV28,TGTGCCAGCAGTTTAGGCAGGGTTGAGCAGTTCTTC,CASSLGRVEQFF
.,TRBD1,TRBJ1-1,TRBV28,TGTGCCAGCAGTTTATCACAGGGGCCCCAAGCTTTCTTT,CASSLSQGPQAFF
.,TRBD2,TRBJ2-7,TRBV4-2,TGTGCCAGCAGCCAAGCTGAGGGAGGGCCATTGTACGAGCAGTACTTC,CASSQAEGGPLYEQYF
once,.,TRBJ2-3,TRBV27,TGTGCCAGCAGTTCCAGTTCGAGCACAGATACGCAGTATTTT,CASSSSSSTDTQYF
.,.,TRBJ1-2,TRBV7-2,TGTGCCAGCAGCTTTACACGGGGAAACTATGGCTACACCTTC,CASSFTRGNYGYTF
.,TRBD1,TRBJ1-2,TRBV2,TGTGCCAGCAGCGAAGCCAGGGGGTCTAACTATGGCTACACCTTC,CASSEARGSNYGYTF